This TCR beta chain was profiled in a study of cytomegalovirus exposure and HLA in healthy donors. The CDR3 is 15 residues long. V was shortened by 0 bases and J by 0 bases, with 9 bases between the two germline ends. The germline CDR1 and CDR2 sequences are SGHRS and YFSETQ. The PCR employed 60 Vbeta primers together with 13 Jbeta primers. TCRdb keeps only in-frame clones here, not all; method: immunoSEQ multiplex PCR. Of roughly 150,000 clones in the sample, 64% were seen once. A few counts support this clone. The material sequenced was PBMCs. V usage is TRBV5-1 and J usage is TRBJ2-5; a possible D gene is TRBD1 (6 bases). The TCR sequence derives from a woman aged 30 to 39 in good health and CMV-seropositive. CDR3 in DNA: TGCGCCAGCAGCTTGGAGGGGGTCTACCAAGAGACCCAGTACTTC. This codes for CASSLEGVYQETQYF.